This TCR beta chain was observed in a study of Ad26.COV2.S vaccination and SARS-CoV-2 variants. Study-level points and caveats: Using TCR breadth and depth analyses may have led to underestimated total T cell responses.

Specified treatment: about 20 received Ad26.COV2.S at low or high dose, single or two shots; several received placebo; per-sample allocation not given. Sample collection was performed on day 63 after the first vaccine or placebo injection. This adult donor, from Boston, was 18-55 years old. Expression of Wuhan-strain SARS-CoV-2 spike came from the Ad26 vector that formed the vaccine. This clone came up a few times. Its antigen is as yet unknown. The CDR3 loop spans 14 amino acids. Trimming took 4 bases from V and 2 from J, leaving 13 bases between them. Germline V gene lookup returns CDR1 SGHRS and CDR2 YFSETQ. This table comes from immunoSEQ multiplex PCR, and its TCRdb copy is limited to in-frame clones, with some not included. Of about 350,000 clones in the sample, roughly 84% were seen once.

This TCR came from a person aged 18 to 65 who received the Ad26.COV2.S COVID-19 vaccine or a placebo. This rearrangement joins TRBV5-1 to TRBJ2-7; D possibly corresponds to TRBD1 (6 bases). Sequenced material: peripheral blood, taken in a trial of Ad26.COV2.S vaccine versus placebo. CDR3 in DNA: TGCGCCAGCAGCCCTGCTACAGGGCCCTACGAGCAGTACTTC. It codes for CASSPATGPYEQYF.